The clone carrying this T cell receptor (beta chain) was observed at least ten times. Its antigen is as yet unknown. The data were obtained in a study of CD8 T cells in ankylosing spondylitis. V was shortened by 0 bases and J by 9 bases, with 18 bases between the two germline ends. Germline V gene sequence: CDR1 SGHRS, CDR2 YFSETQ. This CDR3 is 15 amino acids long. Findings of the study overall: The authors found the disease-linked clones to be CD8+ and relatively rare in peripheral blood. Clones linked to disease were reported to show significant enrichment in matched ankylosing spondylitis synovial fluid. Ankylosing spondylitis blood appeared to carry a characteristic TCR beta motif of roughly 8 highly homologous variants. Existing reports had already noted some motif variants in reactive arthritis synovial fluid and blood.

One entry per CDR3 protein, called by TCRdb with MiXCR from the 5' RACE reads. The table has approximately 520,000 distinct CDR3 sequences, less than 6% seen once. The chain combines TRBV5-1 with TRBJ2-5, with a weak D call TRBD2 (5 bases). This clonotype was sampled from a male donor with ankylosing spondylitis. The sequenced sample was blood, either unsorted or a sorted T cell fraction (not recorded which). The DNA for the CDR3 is TGCGCCAGCAGCTTGGGAGACAACGGACCGCGGGCCCAGTACTTC. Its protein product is CASSLGDNGPRAQYF.